The clone carrying this T cell receptor beta chain has only a few counts. TCRdb's table, derived via immunoSEQ multiplex PCR, lists solely in-frame clones and lacks some. There are roughly 100,000 clones in the sample; roughly nine tenths occur only once, and 0.7% to 0.9% lies in the top ten. The data derive from a study of T cell changes during pregnancy in multiple sclerosis. This CDR3 has 15 amino acids. V was cut by 5 bases and J by 7 bases, with 20 bases left in between. Looked up from germline, CDR1 is SGHTA and CDR2 is FQGNSA. This TCR came from a female donor in good health, enrolled as a control in a pregnancy study. This chain joins TRBV7-2 and TRBJ1-2; D possibly corresponds to TRBD1 (6 bases). The starting material was peripheral blood, obtained in the second trimester of pregnancy. The CDR3 here is CASSPDPAGAPGYTF. In DNA form, the CDR3 reads TGTGCCAGCAGCCCGGACCCAGCGGGGGCTCCTGGCTACACCTTC.